A selection of T cell receptor beta chains follows, all from one sample in a study of identifying expanded T cells in peripheral blood. The assay was immunoSEQ multiplex PCR, and TCRdb's table has in-frame clones only and misses some. This table has about 130,000 clones, 75% to 90% appearing once. Sequenced: blood. These receptors came from a person aged 18 to 70 in good health. The CDR3 runs from the conserved cysteine through the conserved F or W. The order of the fields is V gene, D gene, clone size, J gene, CDR3 protein, CDR3 DNA. A D gene is named only where the DNA matches it firmly. Clone size is shown for a subset of rows, as once, few, many or a class of expanded clone.

v_call: TRBV5-6
d_call: TRBD2
clone_size: .
j_call: TRBJ2-5
cdr3_aa: CASSQGTSGRAWETQYF
cdr3_nt: TGTGCCAGCAGCCAGGGGACTAGCGGGAGGGCCTGGGAGACCCAGTACTTC

v_call: TRBV7-2
d_call: TRBD2
clone_size: .
j_call: TRBJ2-3
cdr3_aa: CASSTTSGGNLAF
cdr3_nt: TGTGCCAGCAGCACCACTAGCGGGGGTAATCTGGCTTTT

v_call: TRBV11-2
d_call: .
clone_size: once
j_call: TRBJ1-1
cdr3_aa: CASNGPSSGNTEAFF
cdr3_nt: TGTGCCAGCAACGGGCCATCCTCGGGGAACACTGAAGCTTTCTTT

v_call: TRBV5-1
d_call: .
clone_size: .
j_call: TRBJ2-7
cdr3_aa: CASSLGSGYEQYF
cdr3_nt: TGCGCCAGCAGCTTGGGATCGGGCTACGAGCAGTACTTC

v_call: TRBV4-3
d_call: TRBD2
clone_size: .
j_call: TRBJ2-1
cdr3_aa: CASSQDAGGSYNEQFF
cdr3_nt: TGCGCCAGCAGCCAAGATGCGGGGGGGAGCTACAATGAGCAGTTCTTC

v_call: TRBV28
d_call: .
clone_size: .
j_call: TRBJ2-1
cdr3_aa: CASSFRNSHEQFF
cdr3_nt: TGTGCCAGCAGTTTCCGAAATAGTCATGAGCAGTTCTTC

v_call: TRBV7-2
d_call: .
clone_size: .
j_call: TRBJ2-7
cdr3_aa: CASSLDGSSYEQYF
cdr3_nt: TGTGCCAGCAGCTTGGACGGTAGCTCCTACGAGCAGTACTTC

v_call: TRBV6-1
d_call: TRBD1
clone_size: .
j_call: TRBJ1-6
cdr3_aa: CASSEVTGGYSPLHF
cdr3_nt: TGTGCCAGCAGTGAAGTAACAGGGGGATATTCACCCCTCCACTTT

v_call: TRBV10-1
d_call: .
clone_size: .
j_call: TRBJ2-3
cdr3_aa: CASSTGSNTDTQYF
cdr3_nt: TGCGCCAGCAGCACAGGGTCCAACACAGATACGCAGTATTTT

v_call: TRBV18
d_call: .
clone_size: .
j_call: TRBJ2-1
cdr3_aa: CASSPLQGGHNEQFF
cdr3_nt: TGTGCCAGCTCACCACTCCAGGGAGGACACAATGAGCAGTTCTTC

v_call: TRBV29-1
d_call: .
clone_size: .
j_call: TRBJ1-2
cdr3_aa: CSVEDQGAESFGYTF
cdr3_nt: TGCAGCGTTGAAGACCAAGGGGCGGAGTCCTTCGGCTACACCTTC

v_call: TRBV2
d_call: .
clone_size: few
j_call: TRBJ1-4
cdr3_aa: CASSEGRATNEKLFF
cdr3_nt: TGTGCCAGCAGTGAAGGCAGGGCAACTAATGAAAAACTGTTTTTT

v_call: TRBV5-1
d_call: .
clone_size: .
j_call: TRBJ2-2
cdr3_aa: CASSLADREDTGELFF
cdr3_nt: TGCGCCAGCAGCTTGGCTGACAGGGAGGATACCGGGGAGCTGTTTTTT

v_call: TRBV6-5
d_call: .
clone_size: once
j_call: TRBJ2-6
cdr3_aa: CASRNDPGANVLTF
cdr3_nt: TGTGCCAGCAGAAATGATCCTGGGGCCAACGTCCTGACTTTC

v_call: TRBV7-2
d_call: .
clone_size: .
j_call: TRBJ1-4
cdr3_aa: CASSLVGGSGGEKLFF
cdr3_nt: TGTGCCAGCAGCTTAGTAGGGGGAAGCGGCGGTGAAAAACTGTTTTTT

v_call: TRBV6-6
d_call: TRBD2
clone_size: .
j_call: TRBJ2-3
cdr3_aa: CASSYSGSGRAYTQYF
cdr3_nt: TGTGCCAGCAGTTACTCGGGGAGCGGGAGGGCTTATACGCAGTATTTT

v_call: TRBV28
d_call: TRBD2
clone_size: .
j_call: TRBJ2-1
cdr3_aa: CASSRLATDNEQFF
cdr3_nt: TGTGCCAGCAGCCGACTAGCGACCGACAATGAGCAGTTCTTC

v_call: TRBV7-9
d_call: .
clone_size: .
j_call: TRBJ2-3
cdr3_aa: CASSLGQGPTDTQYF
cdr3_nt: TGTGCCAGCAGCCTGGGGCAGGGGCCTACAGATACGCAGTATTTT

v_call: TRBV19
d_call: TRBD1
clone_size: .
j_call: TRBJ1-1
cdr3_aa: CASSRDRATEAFF
cdr3_nt: TGTGCCAGTAGCCGGGACAGGGCCACTGAAGCTTTCTTT

v_call: TRBV7-2
d_call: TRBD1
clone_size: .
j_call: TRBJ2-7
cdr3_aa: CASSLDRERYEQYF
cdr3_nt: TGTGCCAGCAGCCTCGACAGGGAACGATACGAGCAGTACTTC

v_call: TRBV14
d_call: .
clone_size: .
j_call: TRBJ2-1
cdr3_aa: CASSQRDRPYNEQFF
cdr3_nt: TGTGCCAGCAGCCAGCGGGACAGACCCTACAATGAGCAGTTCTTC

v_call: TRBV29-1
d_call: .
clone_size: .
j_call: TRBJ2-3
cdr3_aa: CSVEDLWTNFADTQYF
cdr3_nt: TGCAGCGTTGAAGATCTTTGGACCAACTTCGCAGATACGCAGTATTTT

v_call: TRBV10-1
d_call: .
clone_size: .
j_call: TRBJ1-1
cdr3_aa: CASSETDSTEAFF
cdr3_nt: TGCGCCAGCAGTGAAACTGACAGCACTGAAGCTTTCTTT

v_call: TRBV6-6
d_call: .
clone_size: .
j_call: TRBJ2-3
cdr3_aa: CASLLDPARDTQYF
cdr3_nt: TGTGCCAGCCTCTTGGACCCCGCACGGGATACGCAGTATTTT

v_call: TRBV28
d_call: TRBD1
clone_size: .
j_call: TRBJ1-4
cdr3_aa: CASTTGGGEKLFF
cdr3_nt: TGTGCCAGCACGACAGGGGGCGGTGAAAAACTGTTTTTT

v_call: TRBV5-1
d_call: TRBD2
clone_size: .
j_call: TRBJ2-7
cdr3_aa: CASRTELAVHEQYF
cdr3_nt: TGCGCCAGCCGTACGGAACTAGCGGTCCACGAGCAGTACTTC

v_call: TRBV5-1
d_call: .
clone_size: .
j_call: TRBJ2-7
cdr3_aa: CASSLDVGSYEQYF
cdr3_nt: TGCGCCAGCAGCTTGGATGTCGGTTCCTACGAGCAGTACTTC

v_call: TRBV11-2
d_call: .
clone_size: .
j_call: TRBJ2-1
cdr3_aa: CASSLGGAGEQFF
cdr3_nt: TGTGCCAGCAGCTTAGGGGGGGCGGGTGAGCAGTTCTTC

v_call: TRBV6-6
d_call: .
clone_size: .
j_call: TRBJ2-6
cdr3_aa: CASSSQLHGANVLTF
cdr3_nt: TGTGCCAGCAGTTCACAGTTACACGGGGCCAACGTCCTGACTTTC

v_call: TRBV12-5
d_call: .
clone_size: .
j_call: TRBJ2-1
cdr3_aa: CASGLMVGEQFF
cdr3_nt: TGTGCTAGTGGTTTGATGGTGGGTGAGCAGTTCTTC

v_call: TRBV11-2
d_call: TRBD1
clone_size: .
j_call: TRBJ2-1
cdr3_aa: CASSLDRGNEQFF
cdr3_nt: TGTGCCAGCAGTTTGGACAGGGGTAATGAGCAGTTCTTC